This TCR beta chain was sequenced in a study of blood T cell repertoires in COVID-19. Germline V CDR1 and CDR2: LGHNA, YNFKEQ. This CDR3 contains 15 residues. The V gene end was trimmed by 0 bases and the J gene end by 7 bases; junction bases not matched to a gene: 5. This table comes from immunoSEQ multiplex PCR, and its TCRdb copy is limited to in-frame clones, with some not included. Of 350,000 to 450,000 clones in the sample, more than 70% are singletons; the top ten hold around 2%. This clonotype originated in a man aged 40-49 years in a cohort exposed to, infected with or recovered from COVID-19 (not recorded which). This chain joins TRBV4-2 and TRBJ1-2, with 10 positions matching TRBD1. Sequenced material: PBMCs or T cells enriched from blood (not recorded which). The CDR3 loop is CASSQERQGAGGYTF. In nucleotides, the CDR3 is TGTGCCAGCAGCCAAGAAAGACAGGGGGCAGGTGGCTACACCTTC.